Sequencing of this T cell receptor (beta chain) was carried out in a study of regulatory T cells in long-lasting Graves disease. Study observations and caveats: Accuracy was possibly reduced by small sample size.

CDR3 length: 8 residues. Germline V gives CDR1 SNHLY, CDR2 FYNNEI. V lost 8 bases and J 12 bases, leaving 5 bases between the germline ends. HTBI primers from iRepertoire and Arm-PCR of CDR3 regions yielded the TCR beta libraries. Using its own MiXCR run on the multiplex PCR reads, TCRdb lists one record per CDR3 protein. Altogether 450,000 or so distinct CDR3 sequences are present, less than 25% being singletons, with the ten largest covering under 9%. As regards this clonotype: Its antigen is still unknown.

Described time point: persistent/refractory GD, antithyroid drugs over 5 years with positive TRAb. PBMC-extracted RNA yielded the TCR library. The TCR was taken from a female donor with Graves disease. This chain uses TRBV2 with TRBJ2-1; D not certain. The specimen comprised peripheral blood mononuclear cells (PBMCs), sampled when the disease was refractory, from a patient treated with antithyroid drugs. In DNA, the CDR3 is TGTGCCAGCTCCGGGCAGTTCTTC. It encodes CASSGQFF.